This paragraph reports one T cell receptor (beta chain). Its target is unknown. The data originate from a study of cytomegalovirus exposure and HLA in healthy donors. Study-level results: TCR sequences were mostly rare, though some public TCRs occurred in many donors.

Clones were sequenced by immunoSEQ multiplex PCR, and TCRdb holds only the in-frame ones, with some missing. In the table there are around 69,000 clones, just over 95% of which are singletons. The CDR3 has 16 residues. Germline V lookup: CDR1 SEHNR, CDR2 FQNEAQ (reference sequence). The V end was cut by 3 bases, the J end by 0 bases, with 12 bases between. This TCR came from a woman aged 18 to 35 in good health and CMV-seropositive. Sequencing was carried out using PBMCs. The chain combines TRBV7-9 with TRBJ1-3; D not resolved. This chain's CDR3 is CASSFIPTGSGNTIYF. The DNA of the CDR3 is TGTGCCAGCAGCTTTATTCCTACTGGCTCTGGAAACACCATATATTTT.